This T cell receptor (beta chain) was identified during a study of early T cells in non-severe SARS-CoV-2 infection. At the level of the study: Bulk RNA from unsorted whole blood was sequenced; chains were unpaired.

Study observations and caveats: VDJdb-based matching was biased toward anti-spike CD8 responses and missed private and CD4 specificities.

Individual cDNA molecules carried attached unique molecular identifiers. TCRdb re-called the 5' RACE reads with MiXCR, one entry per CDR3 protein. Here the sample spans more than 50,000 distinct CDR3 sequences, over 10% being singletons. V gave up 8 bases and J gave up 3 bases, with 13 bases separating them. This CDR3 spans 13 amino acids. Germline V lookup: CDR1 MNHGY, CDR2 SVAAGI. Ten or more counts support this clonotype. Its cognate antigen is unknown. The source is an adult who was a healthcare worker with PCR-confirmed SARS-CoV-2 infection or an uninfected control (not recorded which). The gene calls are TRBV6-9 and TRBJ1-1, with a possible D match to TRBD1 (5 bases). Material for sequencing was whole blood. CDR3 protein: CASLQTGHTEAFF. Here the CDR3 DNA reads TGTGCCAGCTTGCAAACGGGGCACACTGAAGCTTTCTTT.